Below, 24 T cell receptor beta chains from the same sample are listed, as sequenced in a study of technical replicates of blood from several donors. The method was immunoSEQ multiplex PCR; TCRdb's version includes in-frame clones alone and lacks a portion of them. This sample has under 85,000 clones, with approximately 97% found just once. Sequenced input: T cells isolated from PBMCs. The source is a human donor in good health.

This chain uses TRBV10-3 with TRBJ2-7, with 7 bases matching TRBD2. Germline CDR1 and CDR2: ENHRY and SYGVKD. This CDR3 has 16 amino acids. J gave up 3 bases and V 2 bases, and 10 bases lay outside the gene matches. As DNA, the CDR3 is TGTGCCATCAGTGAGATATGGCGGGGGAAGCTCTACGAGCAGTACTTC. Encoded protein: CAISEIWRGKLYEQYF.

The chain has TRBV10-1 and TRBJ2-5; D is possibly TRBD1 (6 bases). Germline V lookup: CDR1 WNHNN, CDR2 SYGVQD (reference sequence). Trimming left V 4 bases short and J 5 bases short, with 14 bases between. The CDR3 totals 14 residues. The CDR3 region is CASSAGARGETQYF. The CDR3 DNA sequence: TGCGCCAGCAGTGCAGGGGCCCGCGGGGAGACCCAGTACTTC.

The rearrangement joins TRBV2 to TRBJ1-2; 9 bases match TRBD1. This CDR3 is built from 10 residues. After removal of 8 bases from V and 13 bases from J, the junction contained 5 bases not matched to a gene. Germline assignment: CDR1 SNHLY and CDR2 FYNNEI. The CDR3 is CASLQGARTF. CDR3 sequence (DNA): TGTGCCAGCCTACAGGGGGCTCGCACCTTC.

The chain recombines TRBV6-1 with TRBJ1-2; possible D gene TRBD1, 6 bases. Germline V gene sequence: CDR1 MNHNS, CDR2 SASEGT. The CDR3 extends over 13 amino acids. Trimming pared 6 bases from V and 2 bases from J, leaving 10 bases between. For the CDR3, the DNA is TGTGCCAGCAGGAGGACAGACAACTATGGCTACACCTTC. This encodes CASRRTDNYGYTF.

V is TRBV7-6 and J is TRBJ2-7; D gene ambiguous. Germline V gives CDR1 SGHVS, CDR2 FNYEAQ. The V end lost 5 bases, the J end lost 1 base, and 12 bases lay between the germline ends. The CDR3 contains 14 residues. CDR3 nucleotide sequence: TGTGCCAGCAGCCCCGGTGAGGTATCCTACGAGCAGTACTTC. Encoded protein: CASSPGEVSYEQYF.

This rearrangement joins TRBV5-4 to TRBJ2-7; 11 bases are a match to TRBD1. Germline V lookup: CDR1 SGHNT, CDR2 YYREEE (reference sequence). The CDR3 contains 14 residues. V trimming: 0 bases; J trimming: 7 bases; junction bases outside the gene matches: 3. The CDR3 DNA reads as TGTGCCAGCAGCTTGGGGACAGGGGGCCGTGAGCAGTACTTC. It is translated as CASSLGTGGREQYF.

This chain uses TRBV5-6 with TRBJ2-7; 9 positions match TRBD1. Germline CDR1 SGHDT, CDR2 YYEEEE. This CDR3 has 16 residues. V was clipped by 0 bases and J by 6 bases; unmatched bases: 10. The CDR3 protein is CASSLGGTGRVSEQYF. The CDR3 nucleotides are TGTGCCAGCAGCTTGGGAGGGACAGGGCGGGTCTCCGAGCAGTACTTC.

J is TRBJ1-2 and V is TRBV9; the D gene is possibly TRBD1 (6 bases). The CDR3 covers 14 residues. Trimming cost V 2 bases and J 3 bases, with 11 bases left between them. The germline gives CDR1 SGDLS, CDR2 YYNGEE. The CDR3 DNA reads TGTGCCAGCAGCGTGAGAGGGGGGGACTATGGCTACACCTTC. It is translated as CASSVRGGDYGYTF.

The CDR3 bases are TGCGCCAGCAGCTTAAACCCGGACAGGCCTACCGGGGAGCTGTTTTTT. Residues: CASSLNPDRPTGELFF. The V gene is TRBV5-1, the J gene TRBJ2-2; 7 bases line up with TRBD1. The CDR3 extends over 16 amino acids. The V segment lost 2 bases and the J segment 5 bases; nucleotides outside the gene matches: 9. Per the germline V gene, CDR1 is SGHRS and CDR2 is YFSETQ.

This rearrangement joins TRBV28 to TRBJ2-7; TRBD1 might be the D (6 bases). The CDR3 extends over 15 amino acids. V lost 4 bases and J 2 bases, leaving 15 bases between the germline ends. CDR1 and CDR2 (germline): MDHEN, SYDVKM. The CDR3 bases are TGTGCCAGCAGTTCTTTGGGGGCGTCGGCCTACGAGCAGTACTTC. This sequence encodes CASSSLGASAYEQYF.

A single count supports this clone. This chain connects TRBV30 to TRBJ2-3; D is unresolved. Looked up from germline, CDR1 is GTSNPN and CDR2 is SVGIG (reference sequence). Trimming removed 0 bases from V and 5 bases from J, with 6 bases in between. The CDR3 spans 12 residues. CDR3 protein: CAWSVLEDTQYF. For the CDR3, the DNA is TGTGCCTGGAGTGTACTCGAAGATACGCAGTATTTT. The complete variable domain, with remaining parts taken from reference TRBV30 and TRBJ2-3, reads SQTIHQWPATLVQPVGSPLSLECTVEGTSNPNLYWYRQAAGRGLQLLFYSVGIGQISSEVPQNLSASRPQDRQFILSSKKLLLSDSGFYLCAWSVLEDTQYFGPGTRLTVL.

The chain links TRBV30 to TRBJ1-5; D unresolved. CDR1 GTSNPN and CDR2 SVGIG come from the germline V gene (reference sequence). The length of the CDR3 is 13 residues. V was pared by 0 bases and J by 7 bases, with 10 bases between. The CDR3 bases are TGTGCCTGGAGTGTAGGAACGGGACAGCCCCAGCATTTT. Protein sequence: CAWSVGTGQPQHF.

The chain links TRBV19 to TRBJ1-2, with 9 positions matching TRBD1. Trimming at V came to 1 base and at J to 3 bases, leaving 3 bases not matched to a gene. The CDR3 has 15 residues. CDR1 LNHDA and CDR2 SQIVND come from the germline V gene (reference sequence). Here the CDR3 DNA reads TGTGCCAGTAGTATAGCTACAGGGGGCTACTATGGCTACACCTTC. The encoded protein is CASSIATGGYYGYTF.

The V and J genes are TRBV28 and TRBJ2-2, with D maybe TRBD2 (5 bases). The V end lost 4 bases, the J end lost 6 bases, and 6 bases lay between the germline ends. Germline loops: CDR1 MDHEN, CDR2 SYDVKM. This CDR3 comprises 12 residues. The CDR3 DNA reads TGTGCCAGCAGTTGGGAGTCCGGGGAGCTGTTTTTT. Its protein is CASSWESGELFF.

This clone appeared a single time. The CDR3 nucleotides are TGTGCCTGGAGTCCGGCAGGGAGGCACACCTTC. Its protein is CAWSPAGRHTF. The chain couples TRBV30 to TRBJ1-2; tentative D call: TRBD1 (5 bases). The CDR3 extends over 11 amino acids. Germline CDR1 reads GTSNPN; CDR2 reads SVGIG (reference sequence). The ends were cut back, 2 bases at V and 12 bases at J, with 13 bases in the middle.

V usage is TRBV27 and J usage is TRBJ2-3; 13 bases are a match to TRBD2. V lost 5 bases, J lost 7 bases, and 15 bases stayed unmatched. The CDR3 is made up of 18 amino acids. Germline CDR1 reads MNHEY; CDR2 reads SMNVEV (reference sequence). The CDR3 nucleotides read TGTGCCAGCAGTCCCTTTTTGAGGACTAGCGGGAGTACGAATACGCAGTATTTT. Translating gives CASSPFLRTSGSTNTQYF.

The genes are TRBV27 and TRBJ1-1; TRBD1 matches at 8 bases. V trimming: 5 bases; J trimming: 4 bases; junction bases outside the gene matches: 3. This CDR3 comprises 13 residues. Germline loops: CDR1 MNHEY, CDR2 SMNVEV (reference sequence). CDR3 sequence (DNA): TGTGCCAGCAGTATTACAGGGGGCACTGAAGCTTTCTTT. Its protein product is CASSITGGTEAFF.

This chain links TRBV5-1 with TRBJ1-1; 12 bases fit TRBD1. Trimming at V came to 0 bases and at J to 5 bases, leaving 8 bases not matched to a gene. Germline-derived CDR1 and CDR2 are SGHRS and YFSETQ. This CDR3 is 17 amino acids long. The CDR3 nucleotides are TGCGCCAGCAGCTTGGACGGGACAGGGGGCTTTGGGACTGAAGCTTTCTTT. Translation gives CASSLDGTGGFGTEAFF. The complete variable domain, with remaining parts taken from reference TRBV5-1 and TRBJ1-1, reads KAGVTQTPRYLIKTRGQQVTLSCSPISGHRSVSWYQQTPGQGLQFLFEYFSETQRNKGNFPGRFSGRQFSNSRSEMNVSTLELGDSALYLCASSLDGTGGFGTEAFFGQGTRLTVV.

The V call is TRBV5-1, the J call TRBJ1-2; 7 bases are shared with TRBD1. Trimming at V came to 3 bases and at J to 0 bases, leaving 8 bases not matched to a gene. This CDR3 contains 16 residues. Looked up from germline, CDR1 is SGHRS and CDR2 is YFSETQ. DNA of the CDR3: TGCGCCAGCAGCTCACGAACAGGGGATGCTAACTATGGCTACACCTTC. It encodes CASSSRTGDANYGYTF. The whole variable domain, remainder taken from reference TRBV5-1 and TRBJ1-2, is KAGVTQTPRYLIKTRGQQVTLSCSPISGHRSVSWYQQTPGQGLQFLFEYFSETQRNKGNFPGRFSGRQFSNSRSEMNVSTLELGDSALYLCASSSRTGDANYGYTFGSGTRLTVV.

The chain has TRBV28 and TRBJ2-4, with 9 bases aligning to TRBD2. V shed 3 bases and J 0 bases; nucleotides not matched to a gene: 6. The germline CDR1 and CDR2 sequences are MDHEN and SYDVKM. The CDR3 spans 17 residues. The CDR3 is CASSLVGTSLAKNIQYF. The CDR3 nucleotides read TGTGCCAGCAGTTTGGTCGGGACTAGCTTAGCCAAAAACATTCAGTACTTC. Complete variable domain (other parts from reference TRBV28 and TRBJ2-4): DVKVTQSSRYLVKRTGEKVFLECVQDMDHENMFWYRQDPGLGLRLIYFSYDVKMKEKGDIPEGYSVSREKKERFSLILESASTNQTSMYLCASSLVGTSLAKNIQYFGAGTRLSVL.

The chain is built from TRBV11-2 and TRBJ1-3; the D is unclear. V lost 5 bases, J lost 6 bases, and 11 bases lay in between. The CDR3 contains 13 residues. In germline, CDR1 is SGHAT, CDR2 FQNNGV. The CDR3 region is CASSGRETNTIYF. The CDR3 nucleotides are TGTGCCAGCAGCGGTAGGGAGACAAACACCATATATTTT.

The chain joins TRBV20-1 to TRBJ1-2, with a tentative D call TRBD1 (6 bases). Germline V gene lookup returns CDR1 DFQATT and CDR2 SNEGSKA (reference sequence). This CDR3 contains 11 residues. The V end lost 7 bases, the J end lost 2 bases, and 8 bases lay between the germline ends. The DNA for the CDR3 is TGCAGTGTAGGACAGAACTATGGCTACACCTTC. Protein product: CSVGQNYGYTF.

The CDR3 DNA reads as TGTGCCAGCAGTGAAGTCTTAACGGAGTATAGCAATCAGCCCCAGCATTTT. Its protein product is CASSEVLTEYSNQPQHF. The chain uses TRBV2 and TRBJ1-5; D gene uncertain. Between the trimmed V and J ends, which lost 1 base and 0 bases, there was a span of 13 bases. The CDR3 is made up of 17 amino acids. Germline V gene data show CDR1 as SNHLY and CDR2 as FYNNEI.

This chain joins TRBV7-6 and TRBJ2-1; 8 bases fit TRBD2. CDR3 length: 16 residues. V trimming: 5 bases; J trimming: 5 bases; junction bases outside the gene matches: 11. Germline CDR1 and CDR2: SGHVS and FNYEAQ. The CDR3 DNA reads TGTGCCAGCAGCCCAAGGGCGGGACTAGTGAACAATGAGCAGTTCTTC. Translating it yields CASSPRAGLVNNEQFF.